These 9 T cell receptor beta chains originate from one sample sequenced in a study of cytomegalovirus exposure and HLA in healthy donors. The PCR used 60 Vbeta and 13 Jbeta primers. Assay used: immunoSEQ multiplex PCR; TCRdb lists only in-frame clones, some missing. This table holds about 160,000 clones, around 84% found once. Sample: PBMCs. The receptors derive from a man aged 18 to 35 in good health and CMV-seronegative.

The V and J genes are TRBV6-5 and TRBJ1-5; D remains unclear. The CDR3 runs to 12 residues. Germline CDR1 and CDR2: MNHEY and SVGAGI. V shed 6 bases and J shed 5 bases, with 8 bases lying between them. The CDR3 is CASSSEDQPQHF. The CDR3 DNA sequence: TGTGCCAGCAGCTCAGAAGATCAGCCCCAGCATTTT.

The rearrangement uses TRBV19 and TRBJ1-4, with D perhaps matching TRBD1 (5 bases). V was shortened by 3 bases and J by 7 bases, with 12 bases between the two germline ends. The CDR3 is made up of 14 amino acids. Germline V gene data show CDR1 as LNHDA and CDR2 as SQIVND (reference sequence). CDR3 nucleotides: TGTGCCAGTAGTATCCGGCCGGGGGGTGAAAAACTGTTTTTT. It specifies CASSIRPGGEKLFF.

The chain has TRBV7-8 and TRBJ2-7, with 10 bases lining up with TRBD1. Unmatched junction bases numbered 7, after V lost 5 bases and J lost 3 bases. This CDR3 has 15 amino acids. CDR1 SGHVS and CDR2 FQNEAQ come from the germline V gene. CDR3 nucleotides: TGTGCCAGCAGCCCCGACAGGGGGCTAGGCTACGAGCAGTACTTC. Protein product: CASSPDRGLGYEQYF.

The CDR3 DNA follows: TGTGCCAGCAGCGAGGGGTGGGGGCGCTATAATTCACCCCTCCACTTT. It yields the protein CASSEGWGRYNSPLHF. The rearrangement uses TRBV5-6 and TRBJ1-6; D might be TRBD1 (6 bases). This CDR3 has 16 residues. Germline CDR1 is SGHDT and CDR2 is YYEEEE. Trimming left V 4 bases short and J 3 bases short, with 14 bases between.

The chain uses TRBV11-3 and TRBJ2-1, with 10 bases lining up with TRBD2. The germline CDR1 and CDR2 sequences are SGHNT and YENEEA. This CDR3 region has 15 residues. V trimming: 5 bases; J trimming: 5 bases; junction bases outside the gene matches: 6. CDR3 DNA sequence: TGTGCCAGCAGCCTTAGGACTAGCGGAAACAATGAGCAGTTCTTC. Its protein product is CASSLRTSGNNEQFF.

This clone has just a few counts. This sequence joins TRBV29-1 and TRBJ2-2, with D perhaps TRBD2 (6 bases). CDR1 and CDR2 (germline): SQVTM, ANQGSEA. V gave up 4 bases and J gave up 3 bases, with 9 bases separating them. CDR3 length: 13 amino acids. For the CDR3, the DNA is TGCAGCGTTGGGGGGGTCGACACCGGGGAGCTGTTTTTT. This translates into CSVGGVDTGELFF.

The chain combines TRBV2 with TRBJ2-5, with D perhaps TRBD1 (6 bases). CDR3 length: 12 residues. Between the trimmed V and J ends, which lost 8 bases and 4 bases, there was a span of 11 bases. The germline V gene has CDR1 SNHLY and CDR2 FYNNEI. DNA for the CDR3: TGTGCCAGCGCAGGGGAGCGAGAGACCCAGTACTTC. Translation: CASAGERETQYF.

This clone was seen once. The gene calls are TRBV28 and TRBJ2-1, with 9 bases lining up with TRBD2. The germline V gene has CDR1 MDHEN and CDR2 SYDVKM. CDR3 length equals 15 residues. The V gene end was trimmed by 7 bases and the J gene end by 12 bases; junction bases not matched to a gene: 16. CDR3 residues: CASIPDRASGRWQFF. The CDR3 DNA reads as TGTGCCAGCATTCCAGACAGGGCGAGCGGGAGGTGGCAGTTCTTC.

Turning to this clone: Other DNA sequences from this sample encode an identical CDR3 as well. V is TRBV27 and J is TRBJ2-7, with 8 bases matching TRBD1. This CDR3 is built from 14 residues. V lost 5 bases to trimming and J lost 1 base; unmatched junction nucleotides: 4. The germline CDR1 and CDR2 sequences are MNHEY and SMNVEV (reference sequence). The CDR3 nucleotides read TGTGCCAGCAGTGCGGGGACAGGATCCTACGAGCAGTACTTC. Its protein is CASSAGTGSYEQYF.